A single sample gave rise to the 16 T cell receptor beta chains below, sequenced in a study of blood T cell repertoires in COVID-19. Data came from immunoSEQ multiplex PCR; TCRdb stores just in-frame clones and leaves some out. Of about 140,000 clones in the sample, over 60% were seen once. The sequenced material came from peripheral blood. The receptors stem from a woman of 80 years or more with active or convalescent COVID-19.

V and J are TRBV5-5 and TRBJ1-2; D is undetermined. Trimming cost V 4 bases and J 4 bases, with 8 bases left between them. This CDR3 is 12 amino acids long. Germline V gives CDR1 SGHKS, CDR2 YYEKEE (reference sequence). The CDR3 sequence: CASSVSGYGYTF. The CDR3 bases are TGTGCCAGCAGCGTTTCAGGCTATGGCTACACCTTC.

The chain joins TRBV24-1 to TRBJ2-1; 11 positions match TRBD2. After removal of 4 bases from V and 4 bases from J, the junction contained 5 bases not matched to a gene. This CDR3 is built from 16 residues. Germline loops: CDR1 KGHDR, CDR2 SFDVKD. CDR3 loop: CATSDFLAGGYNEQFF. The CDR3 region has the DNA TGTGCCACCAGTGACTTTCTAGCGGGAGGTTACAATGAGCAGTTCTTC.

This clone has a handful of counts. This chain joins TRBV20-1 and TRBJ2-7, with a weak D call TRBD2 (5 bases). Trimming shortened V by 0 bases and J by 9 bases, and 9 bases separated the two germline ends. CDR1 is DFQATT, CDR2 SNEGSKA, per germline (reference sequence). The CDR3 sequence is 11 residues long. DNA of the CDR3: TGCAGTGCTAGAGACCAGGCGGGGCAGTACTTC. It encodes CSARDQAGQYF.

The rearrangement joins TRBV5-6 to TRBJ2-3; 10 bases line up with TRBD2. The CDR3 consists of 16 residues. Germline V CDR1 and CDR2: SGHDT, YYEEEE. J was trimmed by 4 bases and V by 1 base; bases with no gene match: 6. The CDR3 sequence is CASSLTLAGEADTQYF. The DNA of the CDR3 is TGTGCCAGCAGCTTGACCCTAGCGGGGGAGGCAGATACGCAGTATTTT.

This sequence joins TRBV1 and TRBJ1-3; the table calls TRBD1, which could not be checked here. TRBV1 constitutes a pseudogene. The CDR3 has 15 residues. The CDR3 coding sequence is TGCACCAGCAGTAACAGGGTAAAGGCTGGAAACACCATATATTTT. This encodes CTSSNRVKAGNTIYF.

The rearrangement uses TRBV28 and TRBJ1-4; 8 nucleotides align to TRBD1. The CDR3 extends over 17 amino acids. The V gene's germline CDR1 is MDHEN and CDR2 SYDVKM. V shed 4 bases, J shed 5 bases, and the junction held 12 bases outside the gene matches. The DNA of the CDR3 is TGTGCCAGCAGTTCCCTCCCTTTGACAGGGGAGAATGAAAAACTGTTTTTT. Protein product: CASSSLPLTGENEKLFF.

This clone was counted many times. V gene TRBV5-1 combines with J gene TRBJ1-1; D possibly corresponds to TRBD1 (5 bases). CDR1 and CDR2 from the germline V gene are SGHRS and YFSETQ. The ends were cut back, 3 bases at V and 0 bases at J, with 9 bases in the middle. CDR3 size: 14 residues. CDR3 protein: CASSSGDMNTEAFF. The CDR3 DNA is TGCGCCAGCAGCTCGGGGGATATGAACACTGAAGCTTTCTTT.

This clone was detected only once. CDR3 residues: CATRKGNRGLGEQYF. DNA of the CDR3: TGTGCCACCAGGAAGGGAAACAGGGGCCTCGGCGAGCAGTACTTC. The rearrangement uses TRBV15 and TRBJ2-7; 7 nucleotides agree with TRBD1. The ends lost 6 bases at V and 6 bases at J; junction bases unmatched: 14. The CDR3 loop spans 15 amino acids. Germline values: CDR1 LNHNV, CDR2 YYDKDF (reference sequence).

The chain links TRBV3-1 (or the pseudogene TRBV3-2) to TRBJ1-3; no firm D call. CDR3 length: 14 amino acids. Trimming took 4 bases from V and 0 from J, leaving 7 bases between them. The V gene's germline CDR1 is LGHDT and CDR2 YNNKEL (reference sequence). DNA of the CDR3: TGTGCCAGCAGCCGTCCCGGCTCTGGAAACACCATATATTTT. Its protein product is CASSRPGSGNTIYF.

The rearrangement uses TRBV11-2 and TRBJ2-3; tentative D call: TRBD1 (6 bases). CDR1 is SGHAT and CDR2 is FQNNGV in the germline V gene. This CDR3 spans 19 amino acids. The V gene lost 0 bases and the J gene lost 3 bases, with 22 bases spanning the gap. Here the CDR3 DNA reads TGTGCCAGCAGCTTAGACCCGTCCGGGACACCTGAACGGACAGATACGCAGTATTTT. This encodes CASSLDPSGTPERTDTQYF.

This sequence joins TRBV27 and TRBJ1-6, with a weak D call TRBD1 (5 bases). Germline V gene lookup returns CDR1 MNHEY and CDR2 SMNVEV (reference sequence). This CDR3 has 14 amino acids. The V gene lost 3 bases and the J gene lost 5 bases, with 8 bases spanning the gap. The CDR3 here is CASSLQGDNSPLHF. DNA of the CDR3: TGTGCCAGCAGTTTGCAGGGCGATAATTCACCCCTCCACTTT.

The chain employs TRBV27 and TRBJ2-1, with D uncertain. From germline, CDR1 is MNHEY and CDR2 SMNVEV (reference sequence). The CDR3 spans 11 residues. V was shortened by 5 bases and J by 4 bases, with 3 bases between the two germline ends. CDR3 in DNA: TGTGCCAGCAGTGTATACAATGAGCAGTTCTTC. As protein: CASSVYNEQFF.

V usage is TRBV6-5 and J usage is TRBJ1-1; D possibly corresponds to TRBD1 (5 bases). In germline, CDR1 is MNHEY, CDR2 SVGAGI. Trimming stripped 6 bases from V and 0 bases from J, with 8 bases between. The CDR3 is 13 residues long. The CDR3 DNA follows: TGTGCCAGCAGGGGGGGTTTGAACACTGAAGCTTTCTTT. This gives the protein CASRGGLNTEAFF.

The chain links TRBV5-5 to TRBJ1-2; D is unclear. V lost 0 bases, J lost 5 bases, and 5 bases lay in between. Germline V gives CDR1 SGHKS, CDR2 YYEKEE (reference sequence). The CDR3 is 12 amino acids. The CDR3 region has the DNA TGTGCCAGCAGCTTGGGCAGATATGGCTACACCTTC. Protein product: CASSLGRYGYTF.

The V call is TRBV2, the J call TRBJ1-1; D gene uncertain. V was clipped by 2 bases and J by 0 bases, with 7 bases between them. This CDR3 spans 14 amino acids. Germline V gene lookup returns CDR1 SNHLY and CDR2 FYNNEI. The CDR3 is CASSEFTVNTEAFF. For the CDR3, the DNA is TGTGCCAGCAGTGAATTCACGGTGAACACTGAAGCTTTCTTT.

The V gene is TRBV30, the J gene TRBJ2-1, with D unresolved. Germline V CDR1 and CDR2: GTSNPN, SVGIG (reference sequence). V lost 4 bases, J lost 6 bases, and 7 bases lay in between. There are 11 residues in the CDR3. The CDR3 is CAWTQSNEQFF. The CDR3 DNA reads as TGTGCCTGGACACAGTCCAATGAGCAGTTCTTC.